Following are 11 T cell receptor beta chains from one sample sequenced in a study of blood T cell repertoires in COVID-19. Libraries were prepared by immunoSEQ multiplex PCR; TCRdb keeps only in-frame clonotypes and omits some of them. The data show under 100,000 clones, about 85% seen once. The sequenced material came from peripheral blood. The source of these receptors is a woman of 80 years or more with COVID-19, enrolled during active disease.

The sample holds a few counts of this clone. The chain recombines TRBV5-1 with TRBJ2-7; D perhaps matches TRBD1 (6 bases). The CDR3 is made up of 14 amino acids. Trimming stripped 2 bases from V and 3 bases from J, with 12 bases between. CDR1 is SGHRS and CDR2 is YFSETQ in the germline V gene. The CDR3 sequence: CASSLQGLDYEQYF. DNA for the CDR3: TGCGCCAGCAGCTTACAGGGATTGGACTACGAGCAGTACTTC.

In its sample, this clone was seen once. This sequence joins TRBV19 and TRBJ1-1; D is perhaps TRBD1 (5 bases). The CDR3 is 16 residues long. Germline lookup yields CDR1 LNHDA and CDR2 SQIVND (reference sequence). V lost 5 bases and J lost 0, with 16 bases in between. CDR3 sequence reads: CASSYWGGRLNTEAFF. The CDR3 bases are TGTGCCAGTAGTTATTGGGGCGGACGGTTGAACACTGAAGCTTTCTTT.

The chain uses TRBV6-5 and TRBJ2-7, with 13 bases identical to TRBD2. Germline V lookup: CDR1 MNHEY, CDR2 SVGAGI. The ends lost 6 bases at V and 5 bases at J; junction bases unmatched: 7. CDR3 length: 15 amino acids. The CDR3 here is CASRGKGLAGNEQYF. The CDR3 DNA follows: TGTGCCAGCAGAGGAAAGGGACTAGCGGGGAACGAGCAGTACTTC.

The chain carries TRBV2 and TRBJ2-3, with D maybe TRBD1 (5 bases). Germline-derived CDR1 and CDR2 are SNHLY and FYNNEI. The V gene lost 8 bases and the J gene lost 4 bases, with 16 bases spanning the gap. There are 14 residues in the CDR3. CDR3 nucleotides: TGTGCCAGCGCCGGGCAGGGATCGTCAGATACGCAGTATTTT. Its protein is CASAGQGSSDTQYF.

V and J are TRBV5-6 and TRBJ1-2; no firm D call. V lost 0 bases and J lost 8, with 5 bases in between. This CDR3 comprises 11 residues. Germline assignment: CDR1 SGHDT and CDR2 YYEEEE. The CDR3 DNA reads as TGTGCCAGCAGCTTGGCTTTAGGCTACACCTTC. Translating it yields CASSLALGYTF.

This rearrangement joins TRBV5-4 to TRBJ2-1; 11 positions match TRBD2. CDR3 size: 15 residues. The germline V gene has CDR1 SGHNT and CDR2 YYREEE (reference sequence). After removal of 4 bases from V and 4 bases from J, the junction contained 4 bases not matched to a gene. CDR3 sequence (DNA): TGTGCCAGCAGCGCACTAGCGGGAGTGTACAATGAGCAGTTCTTC. It yields the protein CASSALAGVYNEQFF.

This chain links TRBV5-4 with TRBJ2-1, with D possibly matching TRBD1 (5 bases). Deletions cut 6 bases from V and 4 bases from J, with 11 bases between. CDR1 and CDR2 from the germline V gene are SGHNT and YYREEE (reference sequence). The CDR3 spans 13 residues. The CDR3 nucleotides read TGTGCCAGCACAGGGATAGGTTACAATGAGCAGTTCTTC. Translation: CASTGIGYNEQFF.

This clone has a single count. The V call is TRBV5-1, the J call TRBJ1-1, with 9 bases matching TRBD1. J gave up 3 bases and V 1 base, and 7 bases lay outside the gene matches. Germline CDR1 and CDR2: SGHRS and YFSETQ. The CDR3 has 16 amino acids. CDR3 nucleotide sequence: TGCGCCAGCAGCTTGCGGGACAGGGCCCCTGACACTGAAGCTTTCTTT. Translating it yields CASSLRDRAPDTEAFF.

The chain couples TRBV7-9 to TRBJ2-5, with a possible D match to TRBD1 (5 bases). Germline CDR1 SEHNR, CDR2 FQNEAQ (reference sequence). The V gene lost 0 bases and the J gene lost 2 bases, with 10 bases spanning the gap. This CDR3 has 15 amino acids. The CDR3 sequence is CASSLALDSQETQYF. CDR3 in DNA: TGTGCCAGCAGCTTAGCCCTAGACAGTCAAGAGACCCAGTACTTC.

This clone was picked up one time. The DNA for the CDR3 is TGTGCCAGCAGTTACTCGTCTAGCGGGGGGCCCGGAAAGCAGTTCTTC. It encodes CASSYSSSGGPGKQFF. The genes are TRBV6-2 or TRBV6-3 and TRBJ2-1, with TRBD2 matching over 11 bases. Germline CDR1 MNHEY, CDR2 SVGEGT. Unmatched junction bases numbered 9, after V lost 0 bases and J lost 11 bases. CDR3 length equals 16 residues.

A few counts support this clone. The chain is built from TRBV6-5 and TRBJ2-6; 9 positions match TRBD1. This CDR3 is built from 15 residues. Per the germline V gene, CDR1 is MNHEY and CDR2 is SVGAGI. V lost 5 bases to trimming and J lost 10 bases; unmatched junction nucleotides: 9. The chain's CDR3 is CASSPTGGPLNVLTF. The DNA of the CDR3 is TGTGCCAGCAGTCCCACAGGGGGCCCATTGAACGTCCTGACTTTC.